This paragraph covers one T cell receptor (beta chain) sequence. Its antigen is currently unknown. This sample was included in a study of T cell responses to AZD1222 COVID-19 vaccine. Whole-study results and caveats: Baseline serology detected seropositivity in only a handful of AZD1222 recipients. The donors showed a predominance of white British ancestry and of females, with possible underestimation of clonal diversity.

Measured with immunoSEQ multiplex PCR; TCRdb has only the in-frame clones, and not every one. The sample consists of some 90,000 clones, roughly nine tenths of them appearing once. Germline V CDR1 and CDR2: MNHEY, SVGAGI. The germline V and J ends were trimmed by 2 bases and 0 bases, with 7 bases remaining between them. The CDR3 covers 15 residues. This TCR was recovered from an adult who received the AZD1222 COVID-19 vaccine. Specimen: peripheral blood, collected 28 days after the second AZD1222 dose. V and J are TRBV6-5 and TRBJ1-4; D is possibly TRBD1 (5 bases). CDR3 in DNA: TGTGCCAGCAGTTACGGGGGGGCAACTAATGAAAAACTGTTTTTT. Its translation: CASSYGGATNEKLFF.